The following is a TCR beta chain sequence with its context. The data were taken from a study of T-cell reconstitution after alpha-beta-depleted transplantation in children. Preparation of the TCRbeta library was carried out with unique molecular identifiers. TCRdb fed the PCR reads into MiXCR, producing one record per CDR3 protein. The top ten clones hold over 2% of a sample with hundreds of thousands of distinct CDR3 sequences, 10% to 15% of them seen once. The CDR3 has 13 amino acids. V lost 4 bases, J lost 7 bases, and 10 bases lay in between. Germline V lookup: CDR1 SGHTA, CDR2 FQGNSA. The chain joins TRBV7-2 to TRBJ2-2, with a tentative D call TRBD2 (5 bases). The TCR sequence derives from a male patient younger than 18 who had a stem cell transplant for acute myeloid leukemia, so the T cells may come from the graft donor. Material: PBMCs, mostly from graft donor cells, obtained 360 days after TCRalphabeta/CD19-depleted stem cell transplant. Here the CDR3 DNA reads TGTGCCAGCAGCTCTGACTACGTCGGGGAGCTGTTTTTT. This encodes CASSSDYVGELFF.